The 19 T cell receptor beta chains reported below all come from one sample, sequenced in a study of shared clonotypes between healthy human individuals. Sequencing used immunoSEQ multiplex PCR; TCRdb keeps in-frame clones, though not all of them. Of about 2.3 million clones listed, around 90% are singletons. Sequencing was performed on naive CD4+ T cells from PBMCs. Subset of the sample: CD45RA+ positively selected. Receptor source: a man between 18 and 35 years old in good health. Some clones in this sample may be carry-over from other donors' samples.

J is TRBJ1-3 and V is TRBV12-2; the tabulated D call, TRBD1, remains unverified against the DNA. TRBV12-2 represents a pseudogene. The CDR3 contains 18 residues. CDR3 sequence: CASRRVSPRAVSGNTIYF. Written as DNA, the CDR3 is TGTGCAAGTCGCCGCGTTAGCCCCAGGGCAGTCTCTGGAAACACCATATATTTT.

This clone was counted between two and nine times. Other DNA sequences from this sample encode an identical CDR3 as well. The V gene is TRBV10-3, the J gene TRBJ1-5; no definite D call. CDR3 length equals 13 residues. The germline V gene has CDR1 ENHRY and CDR2 SYGVKD. V was pared by 0 bases and J by 7 bases, with 7 bases between. The CDR3 DNA reads as TGTGCCATCAGTGAGTCAGGATACCAGCCCCAGCATTTT. It encodes CAISESGYQPQHF.

DNA of the CDR3: TGTGCCAGCAGCTTGAAAGGCGCAGGGAGGGAGACCCAGTACTTC. This gives the protein CASSLKGAGRETQYF. The chain recombines TRBV5-8 with TRBJ2-5, with D possibly being TRBD2 (6 bases). Deletions cut 1 base from V and 5 bases from J, with 15 bases between. Germline CDR1 and CDR2: SGHTS and YDEGEE. The CDR3 runs to 15 residues.

The V gene is TRBV7-9, the J gene TRBJ2-7; weak D call: TRBD2 (8 bases). Trimming cost V 5 bases and J 0 bases, with 20 bases left between them. The CDR3 is 17 residues long. Per the germline V gene, CDR1 is SEHNR and CDR2 is FQNEAQ (reference sequence). DNA for the CDR3: TGTGCCAGCAGCCGGTTGACAGGGAGCGGGAGCTCCTACGAGCAGTACTTC. This translates into CASSRLTGSGSSYEQYF. Full variable domain (remainder filled in from reference TRBV7-9 and TRBJ2-7): DTGVSQNPRHKITKRGQNVTFRCDPISEHNRLYWYRQTLGQGPEFLTYFQNEAQLEKSRLLSDRFSAERPKGSFSTLEIQRTEQGDSAMYLCASSRLTGSGSSYEQYFGPGTRLTVT.

J is TRBJ2-5 and V is TRBV7-2; 9 bases match TRBD2. Looked up from germline, CDR1 is SGHTA and CDR2 is FQGNSA. The CDR3 spans 17 residues. V lost 1 base and J lost 4; bases outside the gene matches: 10. The CDR3, as DNA: TGTGCCAGCAGCTTAGTTTCGGGCGGGAGGGCCCGAGAGACCCAGTACTTC. As protein: CASSLVSGGRARETQYF.

The gene calls are TRBV2 and TRBJ2-3; tentatively, D is TRBD1 (5 bases). Germline CDR1 SNHLY, CDR2 FYNNEI. Trimming took 4 bases from V and 5 from J, leaving 10 bases between them. The CDR3 extends over 13 amino acids. The CDR3 region has the DNA TGTGCCAGCAGTGTGCAGGGTGTAGATACGCAGTATTTT. This sequence encodes CASSVQGVDTQYF.

The V gene is TRBV7-3, the J gene TRBJ1-1; D remains ambiguous. V was cut by 2 bases and J by 7 bases, with 11 bases left in between. Germline V gene sequence: CDR1 SGHTA, CDR2 FQGTGA. This CDR3 has 13 residues. Here the CDR3 DNA reads TGTGCCAGCAGCTTATCAGCAGGATTTGAAGCTTTCTTT. This codes for CASSLSAGFEAFF.

On this clone itself: This sample also contains other DNA sequences that code for the same CDR3. The genes are TRBV7-2 and TRBJ2-3, with TRBD2 identical over 7 bases. V dropped 5 bases and J dropped 1; count of bases not matched to a gene: 3. Germline V gene data show CDR1 as SGHTA and CDR2 as FQGNSA. The CDR3 sequence is 14 residues long. The CDR3 coding sequence is TGTGCCAGCAGCACAACTAGCGGCACAGATACGCAGTATTTT. Translating gives CASSTTSGTDTQYF. The full variable domain, its missing parts supplied by reference TRBV7-2 and TRBJ2-3, is GAGVSQSPSNKVTEKGKDVELRCDPISGHTALYWYRQSLGQGLEFLIYFQGNSAPDKSGLPSDRFSAERTGGSVSTLTIQRTQQEDSAVYLCASSTTSGTDTQYFGPGTRLTVL.

The gene calls are TRBV7-9 and TRBJ1-1; D unresolved. This CDR3 comprises 14 residues. Germline CDR1 and CDR2: SEHNR and FQNEAQ (reference sequence). V was clipped by 1 base and J by 7 bases, with 13 bases between them. CDR3 region: CASSLVGGINEAFF. The DNA for the CDR3 is TGTGCCAGCAGCTTAGTAGGTGGAATTAATGAAGCTTTCTTT.

This clone was seen more than once but under ten times. The chain links TRBV9 to TRBJ1-5; tentative D call: TRBD1 (6 bases). The V and J ends lost 10 bases and 7 bases respectively, with 21 bases between them. CDR1 is SGDLS and CDR2 is YYNGEE in the germline V gene. The CDR3 consists of 14 residues. The CDR3 reads CAPLLRGSGQPQHF. The CDR3 region has the DNA TGTGCCCCCCTCTTGAGGGGGTCGGGACAGCCCCAGCATTTT.

J is TRBJ1-1 and V is TRBV19; 7 bases line up with TRBD1. The CDR3 totals 14 residues. Germline CDR1 is LNHDA and CDR2 is SQIVND (reference sequence). V trimming: 5 bases; J trimming: 1 base; junction bases outside the gene matches: 4. CDR3 sequence reads: CASSVNRGNTEAFF. Written as DNA, the CDR3 is TGTGCCAGTAGTGTTAACAGGGGGAACACTGAAGCTTTCTTT.

This chain joins TRBV5-1 and TRBJ2-3; 8 bases align to TRBD2. CDR1 and CDR2 (germline): SGHRS, YFSETQ. The CDR3 contains 14 residues. J gave up 3 bases and V 7 bases, and 7 bases lay outside the gene matches. The CDR3 spells CASYSGVITDTQYF. CDR3 coding DNA: TGCGCCAGCTATAGCGGGGTGATAACAGATACGCAGTATTTT.

V and J are TRBV6-5 and TRBJ1-2, with no clear D. CDR1 MNHEY and CDR2 SVGAGI come from the germline V gene. The CDR3 runs to 15 residues. The germline V and J ends were trimmed by 1 base and 0 bases, with 9 bases remaining between them. The DNA of the CDR3 is TGTGCCAGCAGTTACTACGCCCTAGCTAACTATGGCTACACCTTC. This encodes CASSYYALANYGYTF.

About this clone itself: Other DNA sequences within the sample encode an identical CDR3. V is TRBV5-4 and J is TRBJ2-7; 9 bases align to TRBD1. There are 15 residues in the CDR3. J was trimmed by 2 bases and V by 4 bases; bases with no gene match: 7. The germline gives CDR1 SGHNT, CDR2 YYREEE (reference sequence). The CDR3 DNA sequence: TGTGCCAGCAGCCCCCCCGGGACAGGGACCTACGAGCAGTACTTC. The encoded protein is CASSPPGTGTYEQYF.

CDR3 sequence reads: CASSLRPGAPTGELFF. In DNA, the CDR3 is TGTGCCAGCAGCTTAAGACCAGGGGCTCCCACCGGGGAGCTGTTTTTT. The chain links TRBV7-7 to TRBJ2-2, with D maybe TRBD1 (6 bases). CDR3 length equals 16 residues. Germline V gene data show CDR1 as SSHAT and CDR2 as FNYEAQ (reference sequence). V lost 2 bases and J lost 4, with 14 bases in between.

The rearrangement links TRBV4-1 to TRBJ1-2, with TRBD1 as a possible D gene (6 bases). Germline V lookup: CDR1 MGHRA, CDR2 YSYEKL. V shed 1 base and J shed 8 bases, with 17 bases lying between them. The CDR3 runs to 15 residues. The CDR3 nucleotides read TGCGCCAGCAGCCAAGGGGGACAAGATGCGCGGGGCTACACCTTC. Protein product: CASSQGGQDARGYTF.

The chain recombines TRBV14 with TRBJ2-7; no firm D call. CDR3 size: 12 residues. Looked up from germline, CDR1 is SGHDN and CDR2 is FVKESK. Trimming removed 3 bases from V and 4 bases from J, with 7 bases in between. In nucleotides, the CDR3 is TGTGCCAGCAGCCACACAATGTACGAGCAGTACTTC. Residues: CASSHTMYEQYF. Together with reference TRBV14 and TRBJ2-7, the CDR3 gives the full variable domain: EAGVTQFPSHSVIEKGQTVTLRCDPISGHDNLYWYRRVMGKEIKFLLHFVKESKQDESGMPNNRFLAERTGGTYSTLKVQPAELEDSGVYFCASSHTMYEQYFGPGTRLTVT.

The J gene is TRBJ2-1, the V gene TRBV11-2; unclear D gene. Germline values: CDR1 SGHAT, CDR2 FQNNGV. V gave up 5 bases and J gave up 0 bases, with 5 bases separating them. The length of the CDR3 is 13 residues. The DNA of the CDR3 is TGTGCCAGCAGCACAGACTCCTACAATGAGCAGTTCTTC. It yields the protein CASSTDSYNEQFF.

DNA for the CDR3: TGTGCCAGCAGTGGTCGCCAGGGAGGGATAGCAAATCAGCCCCAGCATTTT. The encoded protein is CASSGRQGGIANQPQHF. The V gene is TRBV2, the J gene TRBJ1-5, with D possibly being TRBD1 (5 bases). Per germline, CDR1 SNHLY and CDR2 FYNNEI. The CDR3 consists of 17 residues. The V and J ends lost 4 bases and 4 bases respectively, with 20 bases between them.